Presented here are 4 T cell receptor beta chains from one specimen sequenced in a study of T cells in Graves' hyperthyroidism and ophthalmopathy. What was amplified from RNA transcripts were TCR beta CDR3 regions. The HTBI primer set was used in a first-round RT-PCR of the TCR CDR3. MiXCR was run by TCRdb on the multiplex PCR reads, yielding one entry per CDR3 protein. The sample shows roughly 380,000 distinct CDR3 sequences, about 20% of them seen only once. The sequenced sample consisted of blood. These receptors originate from a woman aged 18-35 years with Graves' hyperthyroidism.

The table lists this clonotype with many counts. The chain carries TRBV12-3 or TRBV12-4 and TRBJ2-4; D is uncertain. This CDR3 spans 16 amino acids. The V gene lost 10 bases and the J gene lost 0 bases, with 19 bases spanning the gap. The CDR3 coding sequence is TGTGCCACCGCCGTGAGCCTCTGGGGAGCCAAAAACATTCAGTACTTC. Its protein is CATAVSLWGAKNIQYF.

This clonotype was seen at least ten times. The V and J genes are TRBV24-1 and TRBJ2-5; 9 positions match TRBD2. V shed 3 bases and J 2 bases; nucleotides not matched to a gene: 6. Germline V gene sequence: CDR1 KGHDR, CDR2 SFDVKD. This CDR3 contains 16 residues. DNA of the CDR3: TGTGCCACCAGTGATCCACGGACTAGCGCGCAAGAGACCCAGTACTTC. This gives the protein CATSDPRTSAQETQYF.

This clonotype was counted at least ten times. The chain employs TRBV7-2 and TRBJ1-5; 9 bases line up with TRBD1. With V trimmed by 4 bases and J by 2 bases, 3 bases remained unmatched. CDR1 and CDR2 from the germline V gene are SGHTA and FQGNSA. This CDR3 contains 15 residues. CDR3 sequence reads: CASSSWTGGNQPQHF. The CDR3 bases are TGTGCCAGCAGCTCCTGGACAGGGGGCAATCAGCCCCAGCATTTT.

This clonotype has at least ten counts. The chain carries TRBV20-1 and TRBJ1-3; D is undetermined. This CDR3 spans 14 amino acids. Germline assignment: CDR1 DFQATT and CDR2 SNEGSKA (reference sequence). V lost 0 bases, J lost 3 bases, and 9 bases lay in between. As DNA, the CDR3 is TGCAGTGCTAGAGATCAAGGGAATGGAAACACCATATATTTT. It is translated as CSARDQGNGNTIYF.